The 30 T cell receptor beta chains reported below all come from one sample, sequenced in a study of cytomegalovirus exposure and HLA in healthy donors. Vbeta (60) and Jbeta (13) primers were used in the PCR. Generated by immunoSEQ multiplex PCR, the TCRdb table keeps only in-frame clones and is missing some. The repertoire includes 150,000 to 200,000 clones, approximately 85% of them detected once, and about 9.3% sits in the top ten. Sequencing used PBMCs. Every receptor here comes from a man younger than 30 in good health and CMV-seropositive.

V usage is TRBV27 and J usage is TRBJ1-6, with 8 bases lining up with TRBD1. J was trimmed by 6 bases and V by 7 bases; bases with no gene match: 5. CDR3 length equals 14 residues. The germline V gene has CDR1 MNHEY and CDR2 SMNVEV (reference sequence). The CDR3 loop reads CASTDRGINSPLHF. The CDR3 nucleotides are TGTGCCAGCACTGACAGGGGCATTAATTCACCCCTCCACTTT.

This clone was recorded only once. The rearrangement joins TRBV2 to TRBJ2-7; D perhaps matches TRBD2 (5 bases). The germline V and J ends were trimmed by 2 bases and 3 bases, with 14 bases remaining between them. The CDR3 is 15 residues long. In germline, CDR1 is SNHLY, CDR2 FYNNEI. The CDR3 loop reads CASSETGFEYYEQYF. The CDR3, as DNA: TGTGCCAGCAGTGAAACGGGGTTTGAGTACTACGAGCAGTACTTC.

The chain combines TRBV7-2 with TRBJ2-7; weak D call: TRBD2 (7 bases). Trimming cost V 0 bases and J 6 bases, with 12 bases left between them. This CDR3 is 14 amino acids long. CDR1 is SGHTA and CDR2 is FQGNSA in the germline V gene. CDR3 sequence (DNA): TGTGCCAGCAGCTTAGCGCGGGCGGGGGCCGAGCAGTACTTC. Translating it yields CASSLARAGAEQYF.

This clone was counted once. The chain carries TRBV18 and TRBJ1-2; D is unresolved. V lost 5 bases and J 0 bases, leaving 10 bases between the germline ends. Germline V gene data show CDR1 as KGHSH and CDR2 as LQKENI. The CDR3 consists of 14 residues. CDR3 protein: CASSGQTPNYGYTF. The CDR3, as DNA: TGTGCCAGCTCAGGGCAGACCCCTAACTATGGCTACACCTTC.

The chain recombines TRBV6-1 with TRBJ1-3; 7 bases are a match to TRBD1. Unmatched junction bases numbered 2, after V lost 6 bases and J lost 0 bases. Germline CDR1 reads MNHNS; CDR2 reads SASEGT. The CDR3 is 14 amino acids. CDR3 residues: CASRGQSSGNTIYF. In nucleotides, the CDR3 is TGTGCCAGCAGGGGACAGAGCTCTGGAAACACCATATATTTT.

The chain links TRBV28 to TRBJ1-1; the D is unclear. Deletions cut 3 bases from V and 0 bases from J, with 2 bases between. The CDR3 consists of 12 residues. CDR1 and CDR2 from the germline V gene are MDHEN and SYDVKM. Here the CDR3 DNA reads TGTGCCAGCAGTTTCATGAACACTGAAGCTTTCTTT. Translating gives CASSFMNTEAFF.

The V call is TRBV9, the J call TRBJ2-1; D unclear. Germline-derived CDR1 and CDR2 are SGDLS and YYNGEE. Deletions cut 4 bases from V and 2 bases from J, with 13 bases between. The CDR3 is made up of 15 amino acids. The CDR3 loop reads CASSSSGNTYNEQFF. CDR3 bases: TGTGCCAGCAGCTCCTCGGGTAATACCTACAATGAGCAGTTCTTC.

This chain links TRBV4-1 with TRBJ2-6; TRBD1 is a possible D gene (5 bases). This CDR3 comprises 18 residues. V lost 6 bases to trimming and J lost 4 bases, with 22 bases between them. Germline V gives CDR1 MGHRA, CDR2 YSYEKL. CDR3 amino acids: CASRHLGRARHGANVLTF. Here the CDR3 DNA reads TGCGCCAGCAGGCACCTGGGCAGGGCCCGCCACGGGGCCAACGTCCTGACTTTC.

The chain links TRBV7-9 to TRBJ1-4; 7 bases line up with TRBD1. This CDR3 spans 14 amino acids. Germline CDR1 reads SEHNR; CDR2 reads FQNEAQ (reference sequence). With 2 bases clipped from V and 7 bases from J, the junction kept 4 bases outside the gene matches. This CDR3 is CASSLPTGSEKLFF. Here the CDR3 DNA reads TGTGCCAGCAGCTTACCGACAGGGTCTGAAAAACTGTTTTTT.

The chain uses TRBV6-6 and TRBJ1-6, with D unclear. CDR1 MNHNY and CDR2 SVGAGI come from the germline V gene (reference sequence). The CDR3 is 14 amino acids. V dropped 2 bases and J dropped 5 bases, with 7 bases sitting between them. DNA for the CDR3: TGTGCCAGCAGTTACAACCAGAATAATTCACCCCTCCACTTT. Translated, it gives CASSYNQNNSPLHF.

The chain carries TRBV25-1 and TRBJ2-7, with 7 bases matching TRBD1. CDR1 and CDR2 from the germline V gene are MGHDK and SYGVNS. This CDR3 spans 16 amino acids. V lost 1 base and J lost 4; bases outside the gene matches: 10. The CDR3 nucleotides are TGTGCCAGCAGTGAATTGGGGAGACAGGGTCAATACGAGCAGTACTTC. Its protein product is CASSELGRQGQYEQYF.

This chain joins TRBV7-2 and TRBJ2-7, with 9 bases lining up with TRBD2. Germline V gene sequence: CDR1 SGHTA, CDR2 FQGNSA. V lost 3 bases, J lost 3 bases, and 6 bases stayed unmatched. The CDR3 runs to 15 residues. In DNA form, the CDR3 reads TGTGCCAGCAGCTTTAGCGGGGGACTGAACTACGAGCAGTACTTC. Its translation: CASSFSGGLNYEQYF.

The chain carries TRBV19 and TRBJ1-4; TRBD1 might be the D (5 bases). V shed 0 bases and J shed 3 bases, with 8 bases lying between them. The CDR3 sequence is 15 residues long. Looked up from germline, CDR1 is LNHDA and CDR2 is SQIVND (reference sequence). The CDR3 spells CASSIEDRANEKLFF. The CDR3 region has the DNA TGTGCCAGTAGTATAGAAGACAGAGCTAATGAAAAACTGTTTTTT.

In this sample, this clone turned up a few times. The chain combines TRBV9 with TRBJ2-7; 8 bases are shared with TRBD2. The CDR3 runs 15 residues. Germline values: CDR1 SGDLS, CDR2 YYNGEE. Trimming removed 2 bases from V and 2 bases from J; junction bases left unmatched: 6. CDR3 amino acids: CASSVRAGVPYEQYF. The CDR3 coding sequence is TGTGCCAGCAGCGTCCGAGCGGGGGTCCCCTACGAGCAGTACTTC.

In this sample, this clone turned up once. The gene calls are TRBV7-2 and TRBJ1-4, with D hard to call. Germline lookup yields CDR1 SGHTA and CDR2 FQGNSA. Trimming removed 5 bases from V and 6 bases from J, with 10 bases in between. The CDR3 contains 13 residues. CDR3 region: CASSIRRDEKLFF. The CDR3 region has the DNA TGTGCCAGCAGCATACGACGGGATGAAAAACTGTTTTTT.

This chain uses TRBV6-1 with TRBJ2-3, with 7 bases fitting TRBD2. CDR3 length: 13 residues. Germline trimming cut 10 bases from V and 2 bases from J; bases unmatched to any gene: 6. The germline CDR1 and CDR2 sequences are MNHNS and SASEGT. CDR3 loop: CATQRGYTDTQYF. CDR3 bases: TGTGCCACCCAGCGGGGCTACACAGATACGCAGTATTTT.

This clone was picked up one time. Different DNA sequences within this sample yield the same CDR3. The chain couples TRBV6-1 to TRBJ1-2; D ambiguous. Trimming removed 3 bases at V and 8 bases at J, with 13 bases between. The CDR3 runs to 13 residues. The germline gives CDR1 MNHNS, CDR2 SASEGT. The CDR3 bases are TGTGCCAGCAGTGAGAGTGTAGGCGGCGGCTACACCTTC. It translates to CASSESVGGGYTF.

This clone was found a few times. The rearrangement uses TRBV7-9 and TRBJ2-2; 7 bases fit TRBD1. The germline CDR1 and CDR2 sequences are SEHNR and FQNEAQ (reference sequence). The CDR3 covers 15 residues. V trimming: 1 base; J trimming: 5 bases; junction bases outside the gene matches: 4. For the CDR3, the DNA is TGTGCCAGCAGCTTAGACAGGGGAAGAACCGGGGAGCTGTTTTTT. Protein: CASSLDRGRTGELFF.

V is TRBV9 and J is TRBJ2-5, with a tentative D call TRBD2 (5 bases). Trimming pared 0 bases from V and 7 bases from J, leaving 10 bases between. The CDR3 has 13 residues. Germline V gene sequence: CDR1 SGDLS, CDR2 YYNGEE. The CDR3 reads CASSVGSEVTQYF. The CDR3 DNA sequence: TGTGCCAGCAGCGTAGGTAGCGAGGTGACCCAGTACTTC.

A single count supports this clone. V and J are TRBV18 and TRBJ1-2, with 8 bases lining up with TRBD1. The CDR3 has 15 residues. Germline CDR1 is KGHSH and CDR2 is LQKENI. Losses at the gene ends were 2 bases for V and 1 base for J; bases not matched to a gene: 3. CDR3 residues: CASSPSDRGNYGYTF. CDR3 nucleotide sequence: TGTGCCAGCTCACCAAGCGACAGGGGTAACTATGGCTACACCTTC.

The chain couples TRBV2 to TRBJ2-7; D ambiguous. Per the germline V gene, CDR1 is SNHLY and CDR2 is FYNNEI. The CDR3 covers 10 residues. The germline V and J ends were trimmed by 4 bases and 6 bases, with 4 bases remaining between them. CDR3 bases: TGTGCCAGCAGTGTCTCCGAGCAGTACTTC. Amino acid sequence: CASSVSEQYF.

The J gene is TRBJ2-3, the V gene TRBV6-6, with D perhaps TRBD2 (6 bases). CDR1 and CDR2 from the germline V gene are MNHNY and SVGAGI (reference sequence). Trimming stripped 7 bases from V and 5 bases from J, with 19 bases between. The CDR3 length is 15 residues. The chain's CDR3 is CASNELGGGGDTQYF. The CDR3 DNA reads TGTGCCAGCAACGAACTGGGGGGAGGTGGAGATACGCAGTATTTT.

This clone appeared a single time. The CDR3: CASSERKGANYGYTF. CDR3 bases: TGTGCCAGCAGTGAGCGGAAAGGAGCAAACTATGGCTACACCTTC. The chain carries TRBV6-1 and TRBJ1-2, with D unclear. This CDR3 is built from 15 residues. From germline, CDR1 is MNHNS and CDR2 SASEGT. V gave up 3 bases and J gave up 2 bases, with 13 bases separating them.

This clone has a single count. Other DNA sequences in the sample encode the same CDR3. The chain uses TRBV2 and TRBJ2-1; 9 bases are shared with TRBD2. CDR1 and CDR2 from the germline V gene are SNHLY and FYNNEI. The CDR3 runs 16 residues. V shed 1 base, J shed 3 bases, and the junction held 4 bases outside the gene matches. The CDR3 is CASSEVRLAVYNEQFF. In DNA form, the CDR3 reads TGTGCCAGCAGTGAAGTCAGACTAGCGGTCTACAATGAGCAGTTCTTC.

This clone was observed a single time. The sample has other DNA sequences that encode this CDR3 too. V gene TRBV6-5 combines with J gene TRBJ1-2, with TRBD1 matching over 9 bases. The CDR3 has 13 residues. Germline CDR1 MNHEY, CDR2 SVGAGI. Germline trimming cut 6 bases from V and 4 bases from J; bases unmatched to any gene: 3. DNA of the CDR3: TGTGCCAGCAGCCGGGACAGGGCCTATGGCTACACCTTC. This translates into CASSRDRAYGYTF.

The rearrangement links TRBV5-6 to TRBJ1-2; tentatively, D is TRBD1 (5 bases). This CDR3 has 17 amino acids. Between the trimmed V and J ends, which lost 0 bases and 3 bases, there was a span of 18 bases. The germline V gene encodes CDR1 SGHDT and CDR2 YYEEEE. The CDR3 bases are TGTGCCAGCAGCTTGGCCCCAGACAGACCCAGTTACTATGGCTACACCTTC. This encodes CASSLAPDRPSYYGYTF. The variable domain in full, completed from reference TRBV5-6 and TRBJ1-2, reads DAGVTQSPTHLIKTRGQQVTLRCSPKSGHDTVSWYQQALGQGPQFIFQYYEEEERQRGNFPDRFSGHQFPNYSSELNVNALLLGDSALYLCASSLAPDRPSYYGYTFGSGTRLTVV.

The V gene is TRBV30, the J gene TRBJ1-5; 7 bases align to TRBD1. Looked up from germline, CDR1 is GTSNPN and CDR2 is SVGIG (reference sequence). The V and J ends lost 1 base and 11 bases, in that order; junction bases with no gene match: 11. CDR3 length: 14 amino acids. CDR3 in DNA: TGTGCCTGGAGTGAGGGACAGTTAGGCATGACCCAGCATTTT. Its protein product is CAWSEGQLGMTQHF.

This rearrangement joins TRBV5-1 to TRBJ2-3; D remains unclear. This CDR3 spans 12 amino acids. Trimming shortened V by 4 bases and J by 5 bases, and 8 bases separated the two germline ends. Germline-derived CDR1 and CDR2 are SGHRS and YFSETQ. The CDR3 loop reads CASSMAKDTQYF. In DNA, the CDR3 is TGCGCCAGCAGCATGGCCAAAGATACGCAGTATTTT.

This clone was found once. The V call is TRBV18, the J call TRBJ1-2; possibly TRBD1 for D (6 bases). The CDR3 is made up of 17 amino acids. Germline CDR1 is KGHSH and CDR2 is LQKENI. Trimming removed 3 bases at V and 6 bases at J, with 23 bases between. In DNA, the CDR3 is TGTGCCAGCTCACCGGCTTTGCGCAGGGGCTTTGGCGATGGCTACACCTTC. It translates to CASSPALRRGFGDGYTF.

J is TRBJ2-5 and V is TRBV28, with D maybe TRBD2 (5 bases). Trimming removed 3 bases from V and 5 bases from J, with 10 bases in between. This CDR3 is built from 13 residues. CDR1 is MDHEN, CDR2 SYDVKM, per germline. This chain's CDR3 is CASSFGSFETQYF. CDR3 DNA: TGTGCCAGCAGTTTTGGGAGTTTCGAGACCCAGTACTTC.